This T cell receptor beta chain was recovered during a study of Ad26.COV2.S vaccination and SARS-CoV-2 variants. Points from the study as a whole: For non-spike TCRs, breadth in vaccine recipients resembled that in placebo recipients.

Of note for this clone: Its antigen is currently unknown.

Documented treatment: roughly 18 received Ad26.COV2.S at low or high dose, single or two shots; roughly 5 received placebo; per-sample allocation not given. The samples were gathered on day 63 after the first injection of vaccine or placebo. Vaccine was an Ad26 vector expressing Wuhan-strain SARS-CoV-2 spike. CDR3 length equals 14 residues. Germline lookup yields CDR1 MNHEY and CDR2 SMNVEV (reference sequence). V lost 3 bases, J lost 5 bases, and 13 bases lay in between. Profiled with immunoSEQ multiplex PCR; TCRdb holds only in-frame clones, not every one. The sample has about 480,000 clones, approximately 88% seen once.

The sample was peripheral blood, taken in a trial of Ad26.COV2.S vaccine versus placebo. This rearrangement joins TRBV27 to TRBJ1-1, with D possibly matching TRBD1 (6 bases). The TCR originated in a person aged 18-65 years who received the Ad26.COV2.S COVID-19 vaccine or a placebo. This chain's CDR3 is CASSFWGGHTEAFF. In DNA, the CDR3 is TGTGCCAGCAGTTTCTGGGGGGGGCATACTGAAGCTTTCTTT.